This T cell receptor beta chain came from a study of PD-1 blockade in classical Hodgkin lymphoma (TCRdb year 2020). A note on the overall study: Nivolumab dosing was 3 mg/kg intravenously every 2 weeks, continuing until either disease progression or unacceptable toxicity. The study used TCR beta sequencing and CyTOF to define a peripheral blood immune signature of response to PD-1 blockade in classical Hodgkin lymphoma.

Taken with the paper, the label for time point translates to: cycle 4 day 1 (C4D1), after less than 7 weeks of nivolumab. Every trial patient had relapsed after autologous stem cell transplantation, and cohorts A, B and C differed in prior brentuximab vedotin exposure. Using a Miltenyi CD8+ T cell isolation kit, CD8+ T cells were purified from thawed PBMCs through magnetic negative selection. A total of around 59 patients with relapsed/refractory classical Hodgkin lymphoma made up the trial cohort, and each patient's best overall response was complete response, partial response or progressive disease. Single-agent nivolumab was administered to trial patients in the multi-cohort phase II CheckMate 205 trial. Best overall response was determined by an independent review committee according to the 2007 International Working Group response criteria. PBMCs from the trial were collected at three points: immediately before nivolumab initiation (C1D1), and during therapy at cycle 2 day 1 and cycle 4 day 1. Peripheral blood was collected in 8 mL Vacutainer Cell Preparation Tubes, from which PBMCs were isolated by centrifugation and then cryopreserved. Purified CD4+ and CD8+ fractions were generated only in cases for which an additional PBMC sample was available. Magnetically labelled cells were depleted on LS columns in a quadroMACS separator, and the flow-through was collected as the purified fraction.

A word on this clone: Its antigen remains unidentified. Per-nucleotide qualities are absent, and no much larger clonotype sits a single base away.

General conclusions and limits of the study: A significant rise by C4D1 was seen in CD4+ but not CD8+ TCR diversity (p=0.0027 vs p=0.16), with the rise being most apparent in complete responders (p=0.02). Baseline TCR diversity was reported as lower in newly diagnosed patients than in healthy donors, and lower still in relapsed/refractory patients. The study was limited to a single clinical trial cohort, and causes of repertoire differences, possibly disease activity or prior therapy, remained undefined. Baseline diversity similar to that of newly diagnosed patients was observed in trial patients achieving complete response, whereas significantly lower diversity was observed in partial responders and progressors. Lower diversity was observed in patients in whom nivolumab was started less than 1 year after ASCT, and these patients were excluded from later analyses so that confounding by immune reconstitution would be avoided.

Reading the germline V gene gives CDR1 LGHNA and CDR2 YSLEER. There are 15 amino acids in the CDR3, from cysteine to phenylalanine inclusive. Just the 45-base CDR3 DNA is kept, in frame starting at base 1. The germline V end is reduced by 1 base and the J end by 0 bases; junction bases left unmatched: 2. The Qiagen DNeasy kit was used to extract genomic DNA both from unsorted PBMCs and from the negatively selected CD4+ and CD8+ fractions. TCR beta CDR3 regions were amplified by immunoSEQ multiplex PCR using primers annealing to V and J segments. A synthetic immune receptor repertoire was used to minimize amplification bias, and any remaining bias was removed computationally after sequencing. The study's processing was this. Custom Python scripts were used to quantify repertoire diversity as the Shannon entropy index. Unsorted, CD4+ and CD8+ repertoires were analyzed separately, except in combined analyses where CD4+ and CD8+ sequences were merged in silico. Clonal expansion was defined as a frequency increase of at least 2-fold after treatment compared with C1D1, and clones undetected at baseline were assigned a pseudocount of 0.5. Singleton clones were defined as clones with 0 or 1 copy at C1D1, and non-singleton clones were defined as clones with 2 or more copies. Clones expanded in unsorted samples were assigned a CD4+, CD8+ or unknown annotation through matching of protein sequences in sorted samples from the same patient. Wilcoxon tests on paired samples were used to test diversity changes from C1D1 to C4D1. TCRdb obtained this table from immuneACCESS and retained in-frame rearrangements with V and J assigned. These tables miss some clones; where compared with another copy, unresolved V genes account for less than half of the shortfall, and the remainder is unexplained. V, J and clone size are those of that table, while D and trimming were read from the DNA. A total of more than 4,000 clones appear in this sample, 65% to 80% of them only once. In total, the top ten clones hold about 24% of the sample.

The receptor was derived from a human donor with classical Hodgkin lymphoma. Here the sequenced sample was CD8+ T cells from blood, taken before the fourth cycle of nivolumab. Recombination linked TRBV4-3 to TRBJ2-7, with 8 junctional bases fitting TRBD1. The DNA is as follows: TGCGCCAGCAGCCAAGGACAGGGGAGCTCCTACGAGCAGTACTTC. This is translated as CASSQGQGSSYEQYF.